The clone carrying this T cell receptor beta chain was seen only a few times. Clinical history as reported by participants underpinned cohort assignment. This entry comes from a study of blood T cell repertoires in COVID-19. The germline gives CDR1 SGHTA, CDR2 FQGTGA. The CDR3 length is 13 residues. The V and J ends lost 3 bases and 6 bases respectively, with 9 bases between them. Original handling: Reference gene primer amplification gave estimated nucleated cell counts. Method: immunoSEQ multiplex PCR; TCRdb's copy keeps in-frame clones and lacks some. V, J and clone size derive from that table, while D and trimming were established from the DNA sequence. Of 200,000 to 250,000 clones listed, over 70% are singletons.

The clonotype was recovered from a woman aged 25 to 39 who had been exposed to COVID-19. The chain joins TRBV7-3 to TRBJ2-1; D not certain. Sequencing input: PBMCs or T cells enriched from blood (not recorded which). CDR3 coding DNA: TGTGCCAGCAGCTTGTGGGCTGGCAATGAGCAGTTCTTC. It encodes CASSLWAGNEQFF.